The next 24 T cell receptor beta chains were all read from a single sample in a study of T cells in Graves' hyperthyroidism and ophthalmopathy. TCR beta CDR3 region amplification was performed from RNA transcripts. First-round RT-PCR of the TCR CDR3 relied on the HTBI primer set. TCRdb re-called the multiplex PCR reads with MiXCR, one entry per CDR3 protein. The sample lists about 610,000 distinct CDR3 sequences, about 14% seen once, with roughly 4.5% in the top ten. Sequencing input: blood. The source of these receptors is a woman aged 40 to 50 with Graves' ophthalmopathy.

This clonotype was counted ten times or more. This chain uses TRBV28 with TRBJ1-5, with 12 bases that match TRBD1. Germline assignment: CDR1 MDHEN and CDR2 SYDVKM. The V gene end was trimmed by 2 bases and the J gene end by 6 bases; junction bases not matched to a gene: 5. The CDR3 is 16 amino acids. Written as DNA, the CDR3 is TGTGCCAGCAGTTTACGGGACAGGGGGCGAGGTCAGCCCCAGCATTTT. It translates to CASSLRDRGRGQPQHF. Full variable domain (rest looked up from reference TRBV28 and TRBJ1-5): DVKVTQSSRYLVKRTGEKVFLECVQDMDHENMFWYRQDPGLGLRLIYFSYDVKMKEKGDIPEGYSVSREKKERFSLILESASTNQTSMYLCASSLRDRGRGQPQHFGDGTRLSIL.

In its sample, this clonotype was seen a few times. This chain uses TRBV11-2 with TRBJ2-5; perhaps TRBD1 as D (6 bases). Trimming cost V 2 bases and J 4 bases, with 23 bases left between them. The CDR3 totals 18 residues. Germline CDR1 SGHAT, CDR2 FQNNGV. The CDR3 region is CASSLLLGQGSHPETQYF. The CDR3, as DNA: TGTGCCAGCAGCTTACTTCTTGGGCAGGGGAGTCACCCAGAGACCCAGTACTTC.

This clonotype showed up many times. The chain links TRBV20-1 to TRBJ2-7; D ambiguous. The CDR3 extends over 10 amino acids. Trimming removed 6 bases at V and 4 bases at J, with 7 bases between. The V gene's germline CDR1 is DFQATT and CDR2 SNEGSKA (reference sequence). The CDR3 region is CSAALYEQYF. As DNA, the CDR3 is TGCAGTGCCGCCTTATACGAGCAGTACTTC.

This clonotype was observed at least ten times. This chain connects TRBV6-1 to TRBJ2-7; 8 bases are a match to TRBD1. This CDR3 spans 14 amino acids. The V gene end was trimmed by 7 bases and the J gene end by 2 bases; junction bases not matched to a gene: 7. Germline assignment: CDR1 MNHNS and CDR2 SASEGT. The CDR3 region has the DNA TGTGCCAGCACCATGGCAGGGGGCACCTACGAGCAGTACTTC. Its translation is CASTMAGGTYEQYF.

This clonotype was counted ten times or more. This chain joins TRBV9 and TRBJ2-7; D might be TRBD1 (6 bases). Trimming took off 3 bases at V and 6 bases at J, with 19 bases between the two ends. This CDR3 spans 15 amino acids. Germline CDR1 and CDR2: SGDLS and YYNGEE. The CDR3 is CASSADRDNPFEQYF. CDR3 nucleotide sequence: TGTGCCAGCAGCGCAGACCGGGACAACCCCTTCGAGCAGTACTTC.

In this sample, this clonotype turned up a few times. CDR3 sequence (DNA): TGCAGTGCTAGCTCGCTAGCCACCTCCTACGAGCAGTACTTC. Protein sequence: CSASSLATSYEQYF. The chain couples TRBV20-1 to TRBJ2-7; maybe TRBD2 (5 bases). The CDR3 loop spans 14 amino acids. V was trimmed by 3 bases and J by 0 bases, leaving 12 bases between them. Germline V CDR1 and CDR2: DFQATT, SNEGSKA (reference sequence).

This clonotype has at least ten counts. This chain joins TRBV12-3 or TRBV12-4 and TRBJ2-1, with 11 bases matching TRBD2. V lost 6 bases, J lost 5 bases, and 9 bases stayed unmatched. CDR3 size: 16 residues. The CDR3 reads CASSPLAGGSDNEQFF. The CDR3 DNA sequence: TGTGCCAGCAGCCCGCTAGCGGGGGGTTCCGACAATGAGCAGTTCTTC.

In this sample, this clonotype turned up many times. The chain recombines TRBV6-2 or TRBV6-3 with TRBJ2-4; no clear D. Trimming stripped 5 bases from V and 0 bases from J, with 11 bases between. The germline CDR1 and CDR2 sequences are MNHEY and SVGEGT. CDR3 length: 15 amino acids. As DNA, the CDR3 is TGTGCCAGCAGTGCTCGACTTATAGCCAAAAACATTCAGTACTTC. This encodes CASSARLIAKNIQYF.

In this sample, this clonotype turned up many times. The V call is TRBV11-2, the J call TRBJ2-5; no clear D. CDR3 length: 12 residues. Trimming shortened V by 5 bases and J by 4 bases, and 8 bases separated the two germline ends. Germline V gene data show CDR1 as SGHAT and CDR2 as FQNNGV. The chain's CDR3 is CASSGNGETQYF. The CDR3 nucleotides are TGTGCCAGCAGCGGCAACGGAGAGACCCAGTACTTC.

There are many counts of this clonotype. This rearrangement joins TRBV7-2 to TRBJ2-7; D is perhaps TRBD1 or TRBD2 (5 bases each). Germline values: CDR1 SGHTA, CDR2 FQGNSA. The CDR3 sequence is 15 residues long. Trimming stripped 5 bases from V and 1 base from J, with 15 bases between. This CDR3 reads CASSISLGASYEQYF. The CDR3 bases are TGTGCCAGCAGCATTAGCCTCGGGGCTTCCTACGAGCAGTACTTC. The variable domain in full, completed from reference TRBV7-2 and TRBJ2-7, reads GAGVSQSPSNKVTEKGKDVELRCDPISGHTALYWYRQSLGQGLEFLIYFQGNSAPDKSGLPSDRFSAERTGGSVSTLTIQRTQQEDSAVYLCASSISLGASYEQYFGPGTRLTVT.

This clonotype was observed many times. J is TRBJ1-6 and V is TRBV20-1, with D hard to call. V shed 4 bases and J shed 5 bases, with 9 bases lying between them. Germline V gives CDR1 DFQATT, CDR2 SNEGSKA (reference sequence). This CDR3 spans 13 amino acids. CDR3 coding DNA: TGCAGTGCTAAGGGAGCTAATAATTCACCCCTCCACTTT. Encoded protein: CSAKGANNSPLHF.

This clonotype was recorded at least ten times. The rearrangement joins TRBV19 to TRBJ1-2; possible D gene TRBD1, 5 bases. Trimming took off 7 bases at V and 5 bases at J, with 17 bases between the two ends. Germline V CDR1 and CDR2: LNHDA, SQIVND (reference sequence). The CDR3 totals 14 residues. The DNA for the CDR3 is TGTGCCAGTAAGGAGCAGGGATCTTTTTATGGCTACACCTTC. Translated: CASKEQGSFYGYTF.

This clonotype appeared many times. V and J are TRBV6-2 or TRBV6-3 and TRBJ2-7, with 7 bases lining up with TRBD1. Looked up from germline, CDR1 is MNHEY and CDR2 is SVGEGT. The ends lost 5 bases at V and 5 bases at J; junction bases unmatched: 6. This CDR3 is built from 13 residues. CDR3 amino acids: CASSPTGVHEQYF. CDR3 bases: TGTGCCAGCAGTCCTACAGGGGTCCACGAGCAGTACTTC.

This clonotype has ten or more counts. This chain connects TRBV28 to TRBJ2-7; D might be TRBD1 or TRBD2, each matching 6 bases. Germline V CDR1 and CDR2: MDHEN, SYDVKM. The V gene lost 4 bases and the J gene lost 5 bases, with 21 bases spanning the gap. The CDR3 extends over 16 amino acids. The CDR3 DNA reads as TGTGCCAGCAGTTCGCCCTCAGAGGGGGGACGGAACGAGCAGTACTTC. Its protein product is CASSSPSEGGRNEQYF.

This clonotype was observed at least ten times. The genes are TRBV12-3 or TRBV12-4 and TRBJ1-1, with D unresolved. The CDR3 sequence is 12 residues long. The V end lost 11 bases, the J end lost 4 bases, and 14 bases lay between the germline ends. For the CDR3, the DNA is TGTGCCTCTGCTTTGGGCGTCACTGAAGCTTTCTTT. Translated, it gives CASALGVTEAFF.

This clonotype has ten or more counts. The chain employs TRBV14 and TRBJ1-1, with D unclear. Between the trimmed V and J ends, which lost 5 bases and 1 base, there was a span of 11 bases. CDR1 and CDR2 from the germline V gene are SGHDN and FVKESK. This CDR3 has 14 residues. The CDR3 DNA is TGTGCCAGCAGCGGCTTTATGGAGAACACTGAAGCTTTCTTT. It is translated as CASSGFMENTEAFF.

In this sample, this clonotype turned up many times. This chain links TRBV28 with TRBJ1-2; possibly TRBD1 for D (5 bases). Deletions cut 1 base from V and 4 bases from J, with 10 bases between. The CDR3 runs to 14 residues. Germline V gene lookup returns CDR1 MDHEN and CDR2 SYDVKM. The CDR3 DNA reads as TGTGCCAGCAGTTTATTCCTCGGGGGCTATGGCTACACCTTC. Translating it yields CASSLFLGGYGYTF.

This clonotype appeared many times. The chain is built from TRBV20-1 and TRBJ2-5; either TRBD1 or TRBD2 may fit D (5 bases each). The CDR3 loop spans 12 amino acids. V gave up 6 bases and J gave up 7 bases, with 15 bases separating them. Germline lookup yields CDR1 DFQATT and CDR2 SNEGSKA (reference sequence). CDR3 nucleotide sequence: TGCAGTGCCCTGGGGCCCCGGGGGACCCAGTACTTC. This sequence encodes CSALGPRGTQYF.

This clonotype has a count of ten or more. This sequence joins TRBV9 and TRBJ2-2, with D perhaps given as TRBD1 or TRBD2 (5 bases each). The CDR3 is made up of 16 amino acids. The V end lost 2 bases, the J end lost 1 base, and 12 bases lay between the germline ends. CDR1 and CDR2 (germline): SGDLS, YYNGEE. The CDR3 sequence is CASSVSGTLNTGELFF. In DNA form, the CDR3 reads TGTGCCAGCAGCGTCTCCGGGACCCTGAACACCGGGGAGCTGTTTTTT.

Details on this clonotype: This may be a read error: a much more frequent sequence differs by one nucleotide. The chain employs TRBV29-1 and TRBJ2-7; the D gene could be TRBD1 or TRBD2 (6 bases each). Germline assignment: CDR1 SQVTM and CDR2 ANQGSEA. The germline V and J ends were trimmed by 4 bases and 4 bases, with 17 bases remaining between them. There are 14 residues in the CDR3. CDR3 amino acids: CSVVWLTRGYEQYF. The CDR3 coding sequence is TGCAGCGTTGTGTGGCTGACTAGGGGGTACGAGCAGTACTTC.

This clonotype was observed at least ten times. The chain is built from TRBV6-5 and TRBJ2-7; TRBD2 matches 12 bases. Germline V gene sequence: CDR1 MNHEY, CDR2 SVGAGI. The CDR3 runs 15 residues. J was trimmed by 5 bases and V by 2 bases; bases with no gene match: 4. The CDR3 region has the DNA TGTGCCAGCAGTTACCTAGCGGGAGGGGCCCACGAGCAGTACTTC. Translating gives CASSYLAGGAHEQYF.

Here the CDR3 reads CASSQEMRRVTEQYF. CDR3 coding DNA: TGCGCCAGCAGCCAAGAGATGCGACGGGTTACGGAGCAGTACTTC. The chain recombines TRBV4-1 with TRBJ2-7; D call uncertain. The CDR3 totals 15 residues. Trimming removed 0 bases at V and 7 bases at J, with 16 bases between. The germline V gene encodes CDR1 MGHRA and CDR2 YSYEKL.

The chain links TRBV7-9 to TRBJ2-1, with 8 bases that match TRBD2. V lost 4 bases to trimming and J lost 3 bases; unmatched junction nucleotides: 2. The CDR3 consists of 14 residues. CDR1 is SEHNR, CDR2 FQNEAQ, per germline (reference sequence). In DNA form, the CDR3 reads TGTGCCAGCAGCTCGACTAGCGTCTACAATGAGCAGTTCTTC. Residues: CASSSTSVYNEQFF.

This clonotype was seen many times. The chain combines TRBV12-3 or TRBV12-4 with TRBJ1-1, with D possibly being TRBD1 (6 bases). The CDR3 is 14 amino acids. Between the trimmed V and J ends, which lost 3 bases and 0 bases, there was a span of 8 bases. The CDR3 DNA sequence: TGTGCCAGCAGTTTTGGACAGATGAACACTGAAGCTTTCTTT. Translated: CASSFGQMNTEAFF.